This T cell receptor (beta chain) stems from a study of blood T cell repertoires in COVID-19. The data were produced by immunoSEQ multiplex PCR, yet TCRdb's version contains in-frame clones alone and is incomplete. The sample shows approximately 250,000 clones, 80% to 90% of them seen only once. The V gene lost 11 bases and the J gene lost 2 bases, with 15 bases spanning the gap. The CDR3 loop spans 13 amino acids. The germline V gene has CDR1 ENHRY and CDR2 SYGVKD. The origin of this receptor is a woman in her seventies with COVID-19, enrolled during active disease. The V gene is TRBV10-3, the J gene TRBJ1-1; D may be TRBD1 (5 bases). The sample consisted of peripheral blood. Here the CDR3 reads CAARTGVNTEAFF. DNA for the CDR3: TGTGCCGCAAGAACAGGAGTTAACACTGAAGCTTTCTTT.